The rows below give T cell receptor beta chains drawn from one sample of a study of T cells after yellow fever vaccination. TCRdb re-called the 5' RACE reads through MiXCR, storing one row per CDR3 protein. The profile shows about 130,000 distinct CDR3 sequences, 8.9% of them singletons. The input for sequencing was CD8+ T cells sorted from PBMCs, taken on the day of the yellow fever booster vaccination. Every receptor here comes from a man between 18 and 29 years old who received the YFV17D yellow fever vaccine. The CDR3 runs from the conserved cysteine through the conserved F or W. The D gene is left open where the match is weak. Where a row states a size, it is once, few, many or the class of an expanded clone; other rows omit it.

CDR3aa	CDR3nt	d_gene	abundance	v_gene	j_gene
CASSQRPAGVYNEQFF	TGTGCCAGCAGCCAAAGGCCAGCGGGGGTCTACAATGAGCAGTTCTTC	TRBD2	many	TRBV3-1	TRBJ2-1
CSARALGYYTGELFF	TGCAGTGCTAGAGCACTAGGGTACTACACCGGGGAGCTGTTTTTT	NA	NA	TRBV20-1	TRBJ2-2
CAISIPDTGELFF	TGTGCCATCTCAATCCCGGACACCGGGGAGCTGTTTTTT	NA	NA	TRBV24-1	TRBJ2-2
CASSYHSSSTDTQYF	TGTGCCAGCAGTTACCACTCCTCTAGCACAGATACGCAGTATTTT	NA	few	TRBV6-5	TRBJ2-3
CASSAGRATNEKLFF	TGTGCCAGCAGCGCAGGGAGGGCAACTAATGAAAAACTGTTTTTT	NA	many	TRBV6-1	TRBJ1-4
CASDYTDTQYF	TGTGCCAGCGACTACACAGATACGCAGTATTTT	NA	many	TRBV2	TRBJ2-3
CASSQGTVVYNSPLHF	TGCGCCAGCAGCCAGGGGACAGTTGTCTATAATTCACCCCTCCACTTT	TRBD1	NA	TRBV4-3	TRBJ1-6
CASSHETSGAQETQYF	TGTGCCAGCAGCCACGAGACTAGCGGGGCCCAAGAGACCCAGTACTTC	TRBD2	NA	TRBV7-9	TRBJ2-5
CASSSSTATDTQYF	TGTGCCAGCAGCTCTTCGACAGCCACAGATACGCAGTATTTT	NA	NA	TRBV7-2	TRBJ2-3
CASSPPGAGYGYTF	TGTGCCAGCAGCCCCCCGGGGGCTGGGTATGGCTACACCTTC	NA	few	TRBV12-3/TRBV12-4	TRBJ1-2
CASSYGTGGNGYTF	TGTGCCAGCAGCTACGGGACAGGGGGAAATGGCTACACCTTC	TRBD1	few	TRBV11-2	TRBJ1-2
CASTRFRGRTEAFF	TGTGCCAGCACCCGATTCCGGGGGCGGACTGAAGCTTTCTTT	NA	few	TRBV6-1	TRBJ1-1
CASSLIGNEQYF	TGTGCCAGCAGTTTAATCGGGAACGAGCAGTACTTC	NA	once	TRBV12-3/TRBV12-4	TRBJ2-7
CASSLWSNQPQHF	TGTGCCAGCAGCTTGTGGAGCAATCAGCCCCAGCATTTT	NA	few	TRBV7-8	TRBJ1-5
CASSQTRNRGEGNEQFF	TGCGCCAGCAGCCAAACGCGAAACAGGGGTGAGGGCAATGAGCAGTTCTTC	TRBD1	many	TRBV4-1	TRBJ2-1
CASSLAVTTNEKLFF	TGTGCCAGCAGTTTGGCAGTCACAACTAATGAAAAACTGTTTTTT	NA	few	TRBV12-3/TRBV12-4	TRBJ1-4
CASSLQATQETQYF	TGTGCCAGCAGTTTACAGGCCACCCAAGAGACCCAGTACTTC	NA	NA	TRBV27	TRBJ2-5
CATSRDMAGGSPLHF	TGTGCCACCAGCAGAGATATGGCCGGGGGTTCACCCCTCCACTTT	NA	NA	TRBV15	TRBJ1-6
CASSFLLRELFF	TGTGCCAGCAGCTTTTTACTCAGGGAGCTGTTTTTT	NA	few	TRBV7-6	TRBJ2-2
CASSYEGEMTQYF	TGTGCCAGCAGCTATGAAGGCGAGATGACCCAGTACTTC	NA	NA	TRBV7-9	TRBJ2-5
CASSHHREGTDTQYF	TGTGCCAGCAGCCACCACCGTGAGGGCACAGATACGCAGTATTTT	NA	NA	TRBV5-6	TRBJ2-3
CASSDRGTEAFF	TGTGCCAGCAGTGACAGGGGGACTGAAGCTTTCTTT	TRBD1	many	TRBV25-1	TRBJ1-1
CASSQGRLWGYTDTQYF	TGCGCCAGCAGCCAAGGGAGACTCTGGGGTTATACAGATACGCAGTATTTT	NA	NA	TRBV4-3	TRBJ2-3
CASSYPPGTGVPDTQYF	TGTGCCAGCAGTTACCCGCCTGGGACAGGGGTTCCAGATACGCAGTATTTT	TRBD1	NA	TRBV6-2/TRBV6-3	TRBJ2-3
CASSKTGGTYNEQFF	TGTGCCAGCAGCAAGACAGGGGGAACCTACAATGAGCAGTTCTTC	TRBD1	few	TRBV7-6	TRBJ2-1
CASSVTGYQPQHF	TGTGCCAGCAGTGTCACAGGGTATCAGCCCCAGCATTTT	NA	NA	TRBV12-3/TRBV12-4	TRBJ1-5
CASSLGVLAKAGELFF	TGTGCCAGCAGCTTAGGGGTACTAGCTAAGGCCGGGGAGCTGTTTTTT	NA	NA	TRBV7-6	TRBJ2-2
CSARDTTSGGGSSYEQYF	TGCAGTGCTAGAGATACGACTAGCGGGGGGGGAAGCTCCTACGAGCAGTACTTC	TRBD2	few	TRBV20-1	TRBJ2-7
CASSLAADTQYF	TGTGCCAGCAGCCTAGCGGCAGATACGCAGTATTTT	TRBD2	NA	TRBV7-6	TRBJ2-3
CASSRDRVYTEAFF	TGTGCCAGCAGTCGGGACAGGGTGTACACTGAAGCTTTCTTT	TRBD1	few	TRBV6-5	TRBJ1-1
CASSQGAQSAYNSPLHF	TGCGCCAGCAGCCAAGGGGCCCAGTCCGCCTATAATTCACCCCTCCACTTT	NA	few	TRBV4-1	TRBJ1-6
CASTDRNSNQPQHF	TGTGCCAGCACCGACAGGAATAGCAATCAGCCCCAGCATTTT	NA	few	TRBV12-3/TRBV12-4	TRBJ1-5
CSVEEARAEAFF	TGCAGCGTTGAAGAGGCGAGGGCTGAAGCTTTCTTT	NA	NA	TRBV29-1	TRBJ1-1
CGASGGGGYEQYF	TGCGGTGCCTCCGGGGGGGGCGGCTACGAGCAGTACTTC	TRBD2	few	TRBV20-1	TRBJ2-7
CASSQFGTTQETQYF	TGTGCCAGCAGCCAATTCGGGACTACCCAAGAGACCCAGTACTTC	TRBD2	NA	TRBV4-2	TRBJ2-5
CASTLTGNQPQHF	TGTGCCAGCACGTTAACAGGCAATCAGCCCCAGCATTTT	NA	NA	TRBV7-8	TRBJ1-5
CASSFSGGTYNEQFF	TGCGCCAGCAGCTTTAGCGGGGGTACCTACAATGAGCAGTTCTTC	TRBD2	NA	TRBV5-1	TRBJ2-1
CASSPGRGDGYTF	TGTGCCAGCAGCCCCGGGCGCGGAGATGGCTACACCTTC	NA	NA	TRBV11-2	TRBJ1-2
CASSPGGTGYEKLFF	TGTGCCAGCAGCCCCGGGGGGACCGGGTATGAAAAACTGTTTTTT	NA	few	TRBV9	TRBJ1-4
CAISERDTDTQYF	TGTGCCATCAGTGAACGAGACACAGATACGCAGTATTTT	NA	NA	TRBV10-3	TRBJ2-3
CASSSSPFFLTF	TGTGCCAGCAGTTCCTCCCCTTTTTTCCTGACTTTC	NA	NA	TRBV12-3/TRBV12-4	TRBJ2-6
CASSLQGGRGYNEQFF	TGTGCCAGCAGCCTCCAGGGTGGGCGGGGCTACAATGAGCAGTTCTTC	NA	many	TRBV6-6	TRBJ2-1
CASSVDSGGNEQYF	TGTGCCAGCAGCGTAGACTCAGGGGGAAACGAGCAGTACTTC	TRBD1	NA	TRBV9	TRBJ2-7